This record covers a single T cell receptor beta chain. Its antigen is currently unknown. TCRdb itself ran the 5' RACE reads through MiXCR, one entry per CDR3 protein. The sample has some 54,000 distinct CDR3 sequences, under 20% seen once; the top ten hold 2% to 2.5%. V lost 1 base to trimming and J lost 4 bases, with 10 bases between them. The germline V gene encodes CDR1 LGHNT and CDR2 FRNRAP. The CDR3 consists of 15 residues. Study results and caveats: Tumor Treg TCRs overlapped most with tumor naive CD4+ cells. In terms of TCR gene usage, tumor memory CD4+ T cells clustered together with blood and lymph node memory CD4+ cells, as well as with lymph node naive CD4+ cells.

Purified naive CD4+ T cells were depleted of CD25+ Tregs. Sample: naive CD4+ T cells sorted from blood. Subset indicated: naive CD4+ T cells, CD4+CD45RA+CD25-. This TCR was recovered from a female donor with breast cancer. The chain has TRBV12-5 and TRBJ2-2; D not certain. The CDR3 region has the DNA TGTGCTAGTGGTTTGGAAGGGCCCGCCACCGGGGAGCTGTTTTTT. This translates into CASGLEGPATGELFF.